The source of this T cell receptor beta chain is a study of blood T cell repertoires in COVID-19. Study-level information: Sources were T cells, B-cell-depleted T cells, or PBMCs; the material itself was cDNA or gDNA.

The CDR3 consists of 15 residues. Germline V gene lookup returns CDR1 SGHRS and CDR2 YFSETQ. The trim removed 4 bases at V and 6 bases at J, leaving 6 bases unmatched. Under the authors' procedure: It was from reference gene primer amplification that nucleated cell counts were estimated. The data were produced by immunoSEQ multiplex PCR, yet TCRdb's version contains in-frame clones alone and is incomplete. V, J and clone size reflect that table, while D and trimming were determined from the DNA. The sample holds about 81,000 clones; 70% to 85% are singletons and the top ten take about 4.2%. V gene TRBV5-1 combines with J gene TRBJ2-1; 11 bases agree with TRBD2. The sequenced sample was peripheral blood. The clonotype originates from a woman aged 45-65 years with acute or convalescent COVID-19. The CDR3 spells CASSLTSGVLNEQFF. CDR3 nucleotide sequence: TGCGCCAGCAGCCTGACTAGCGGGGTTCTCAATGAGCAGTTCTTC.